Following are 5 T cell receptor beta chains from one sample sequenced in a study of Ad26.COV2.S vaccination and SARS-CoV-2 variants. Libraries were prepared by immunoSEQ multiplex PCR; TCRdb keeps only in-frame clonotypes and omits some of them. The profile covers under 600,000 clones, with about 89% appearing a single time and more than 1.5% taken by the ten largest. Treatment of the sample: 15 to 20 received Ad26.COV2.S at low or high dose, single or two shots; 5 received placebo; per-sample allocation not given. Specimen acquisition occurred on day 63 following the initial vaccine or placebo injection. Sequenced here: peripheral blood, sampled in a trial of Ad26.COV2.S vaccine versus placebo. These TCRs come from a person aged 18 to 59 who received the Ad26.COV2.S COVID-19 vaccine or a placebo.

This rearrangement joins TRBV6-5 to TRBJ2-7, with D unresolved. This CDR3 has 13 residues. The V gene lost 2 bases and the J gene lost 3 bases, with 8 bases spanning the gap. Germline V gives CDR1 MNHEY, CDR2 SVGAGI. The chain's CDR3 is CASSYGPGYEQYF. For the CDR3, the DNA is TGTGCCAGCAGTTACGGTCCGGGCTACGAGCAGTACTTC.

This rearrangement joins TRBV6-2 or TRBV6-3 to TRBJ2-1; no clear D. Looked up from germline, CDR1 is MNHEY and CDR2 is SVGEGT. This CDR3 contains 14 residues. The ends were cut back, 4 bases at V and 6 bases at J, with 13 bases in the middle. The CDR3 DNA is TGTGCCAGCAGTTCGGACCAGACGGGCAATGAGCAGTTCTTC. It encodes CASSSDQTGNEQFF.

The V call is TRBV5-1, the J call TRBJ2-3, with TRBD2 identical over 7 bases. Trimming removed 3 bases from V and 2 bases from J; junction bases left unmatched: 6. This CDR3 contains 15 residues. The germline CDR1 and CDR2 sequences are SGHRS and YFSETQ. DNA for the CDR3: TGCGCCAGCAGCTCCGTGGGGACTATCACAGATACGCAGTATTTT. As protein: CASSSVGTITDTQYF.

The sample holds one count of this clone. Written as DNA, the CDR3 is TGTGCCTGGAGTATCCTAGCGGGAGGACACTACGAGCAGTACTTC. Amino acids: CAWSILAGGHYEQYF. The rearrangement joins TRBV30 to TRBJ2-7; 11 bases map to TRBD2. The CDR3 sequence is 15 residues long. The J segment lost 3 bases and the V segment lost 2 bases, leaving 6 bases of the junction unmatched. From germline, CDR1 is GTSNPN and CDR2 SVGIG (reference sequence).

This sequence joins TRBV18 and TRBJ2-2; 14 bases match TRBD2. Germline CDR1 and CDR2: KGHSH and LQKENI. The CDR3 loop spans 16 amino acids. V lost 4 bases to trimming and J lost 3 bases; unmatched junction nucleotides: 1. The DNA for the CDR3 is TGTGCCAGCTCACAGGGACTAGCGGGAGACACCGGGGAGCTGTTTTTT. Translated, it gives CASSQGLAGDTGELFF.